This T cell receptor beta chain stems from a study of shared clonotypes between healthy human individuals. Across the whole study: Aged between 18 and 49, the donors were a couple of women and a few men.

In its sample, this clone was seen many times. As yet, its antigen is unknown. TCRdb keeps only in-frame clones here, not all; method: immunoSEQ multiplex PCR. The sample records approximately 500,000 clones, more than 75% being singletons. The CDR3 loop spans 14 amino acids. J lost 3 bases, V lost 6 bases, and 4 bases had no gene match. Germline values: CDR1 ENHRY, CDR2 SYGVKD. The study enrolled healthy HIV-negative adults without recent acute infections or vaccinations as donors. Points from the study as a whole: The small donor group covered limited genetic and exposure diversity.

The sequence was collected from a woman aged 35 to 49 in good health. Some clones in this sample may be carry-over from other donors' samples. Material: PBMCs. The chain uses TRBV10-3 and TRBJ2-3; 9 nucleotides agree with TRBD1. The CDR3 DNA reads TGTGCCATCAGCGGGACAGGGACAACAGATACGCAGTATTTT. It specifies CAISGTGTTDTQYF.